The entry below gives a single T cell receptor beta chain sequence along with its context. This record comes from a study of control samples from healthy donors and cancer patients. With V trimmed by 5 bases and J by 4 bases, 5 bases remained unmatched. From germline, CDR1 is SGHTA and CDR2 FQGTGA. There are 15 residues in the CDR3. Profiled with immunoSEQ multiplex PCR; TCRdb holds only in-frame clones, not every one. This sample has about 16,000 clones; 70% to 90% occur once, and the top ten carry 25% to 35%. The V call is TRBV7-3, the J call TRBJ2-5, with 12 bases lining up with TRBD2. The TCR sequence derives from a man aged 55 to 69 with head and neck cancer. The source material was PBMCs. The CDR3 region has the DNA TGTGCCAGCAGCCCCGGGACTAGCGGGCGAGAGACCCAGTACTTC. Encoded protein: CASSPGTSGRETQYF.